This TCR beta chain was obtained from a study of OX40 agonist ivuxolimab in advanced cancers. Turning to the study itself: Hepatocellular carcinoma, melanoma, renal cell or head and neck cancer was diagnosed in the dose-escalation patients.

Trimming removed 4 bases from V and 2 bases from J, with 12 bases in between. The CDR3 runs 14 residues. Germline V CDR1 and CDR2: SGHVS, FQNEAQ. In regard to this clone: Its specificity is not known.

Data came from immunoSEQ multiplex PCR; TCRdb stores just in-frame clones and leaves some out. The sample yields around 70,000 clones, around 86% seen once. General observations from the study: Nonresponders, in some cases, also had low normalized T-cell clonal expansion. Mean expanded clone counts were higher in CD8+ than CD4+ T cells.

The source of this sequence is an adult with an advanced solid tumor such as melanoma, head and neck, liver or kidney cancer. The sequencing here drew on CD4+ or CD8+ T cells sorted from blood, taken in a trial of the OX40 agonist ivuxolimab. This chain links TRBV7-8 with TRBJ2-7; D perhaps matches TRBD1 (6 bases). CDR3 protein: CASSWTVGAYEQYF. DNA of the CDR3: TGTGCCAGCAGCTGGACAGTCGGGGCCTACGAGCAGTACTTC.